Presented here are 15 T cell receptor beta chains from one specimen sequenced in a study of blood T cells in healthy people across ages (dated by TCRdb to 2013 to 2016). Libraries came from 5' RACE. This sample was sequenced with an Illumina HiSeq 2500. The second PCR ran for about 6 to 12 cycles and used a J-beta primer mix along with a sample-barcoded 5' primer. The public reads were run again by TCRdb, first through fastp at Q25 and then through MiXCR, and only productive beta chains were kept. Every entry covers one CDR3 protein and lists the most common genes and DNA from its rows. The sample records hundreds of thousands of distinct CDR3 sequences, 58% of which are singletons. The top ten clonotypes cover 20% to 25% of the sample. The sample taken for sequencing was blood. Receptors were obtained from a man aged 25 to 40 in good health.

The rearrangement joins TRBV15 to TRBJ2-7; maybe TRBD1 (6 bases). V was trimmed by 4 bases and J by 4 bases, leaving 17 bases between them. The length of the CDR3 is 15 residues. The germline CDR1 and CDR2 sequences are LNHNV and YYDKDF (reference sequence). The CDR3 reads CATSNPGQGRYEQYF. The CDR3 DNA reads as TGTGCCACCAGCAACCCTGGGCAGGGGCGGTACGAGCAGTACTTC. Supplemented by reference TRBV15 and TRBJ2-7, the full variable domain reads DAMVIQNPRYQVTQFGKPVTLSCSQTLNHNVMYWYQQKSSQAPKLLFHYYDKDFNNEADTPDNFQSRRPNTSFCFLDIRSPGLGDTAMYLCATSNPGQGRYEQYFGPGTRLTVT.

This clonotype showed up just a few times. This chain uses TRBV6-5 with TRBJ2-7, with TRBD2 as a possible D gene (5 bases). This CDR3 is built from 14 residues. The V and J ends lost 7 bases and 0 bases respectively, with 13 bases between them. Germline CDR1 MNHEY, CDR2 SVGAGI. This chain's CDR3 is CASTGPGNSYEQYF. The DNA of the CDR3 is TGTGCCAGCACCGGGCCGGGGAACTCCTACGAGCAGTACTTC.

This clonotype was seen only a few times. CDR3 nucleotides: TGTGCCAGCAGCCAAGGCGGGGGAAGCACAGATACGCAGTATTTT. It specifies CASSQGGGSTDTQYF. The J gene is TRBJ2-3, the V gene TRBV4-2; 7 bases line up with TRBD2. V lost 1 base to trimming and J lost 0 bases; unmatched junction nucleotides: 1. This CDR3 spans 15 amino acids. The V gene's germline CDR1 is LGHNA and CDR2 YNFKEQ.

V usage is TRBV4-3 and J usage is TRBJ2-1; D uncertain. The V gene's germline CDR1 is LGHNA and CDR2 YSLEER. V shed 0 bases and J shed 6 bases, with 6 bases lying between them. There are 13 residues in the CDR3. The CDR3 coding sequence is TGCGCCAGCAGCCAAGAGGGATCCAATGAGCAGTTCTTC. Protein product: CASSQEGSNEQFF.

J is TRBJ2-7 and V is TRBV28, with 11 bases that match TRBD2. Germline CDR1 and CDR2: MDHEN and SYDVKM. The trim removed 7 bases at V and 3 bases at J, leaving 5 bases unmatched. This CDR3 comprises 14 residues. DNA of the CDR3: TGTGCCAGCACTGTCACTAGCGGGAGCTACGAGCAGTACTTC. Its protein product is CASTVTSGSYEQYF. Full variable domain (rest looked up from reference TRBV28 and TRBJ2-7): DVKVTQSSRYLVKRTGEKVFLECVQDMDHENMFWYRQDPGLGLRLIYFSYDVKMKEKGDIPEGYSVSREKKERFSLILESASTNQTSMYLCASTVTSGSYEQYFGPGTRLTVT.

The rearrangement links TRBV13 to TRBJ1-2, with 12 nucleotides matching TRBD1. The trim removed 5 bases at V and 7 bases at J, leaving 2 bases unmatched. The CDR3 has 13 amino acids. Germline assignment: CDR1 PRHDT and CDR2 FYEKMQ (reference sequence). CDR3 sequence (DNA): TGTGCCAGCAGCGAGGGACAGGGGGCTGGCTACACCTTC. It yields the protein CASSEGQGAGYTF. Drawing the rest from reference TRBV13 and TRBJ1-2, the complete variable domain is AAGVIQSPRHLIKEKRETATLKCYPIPRHDTVYWYQQGPGQDPQFLISFYEKMQSDKGSIPDRFSAQQFSDYHSELNMSSLELGDSALYFCASSEGQGAGYTFGSGTRLTVV.

The chain joins TRBV10-3 to TRBJ2-6, with TRBD2 as a possible D gene (5 bases). CDR3 length: 15 amino acids. CDR1 is ENHRY and CDR2 is SYGVKD in the germline V gene. Trimming took 8 bases from V and 0 from J, leaving 11 bases between them. CDR3 protein: CAIGSGNSGANVLTF. DNA for the CDR3: TGTGCCATCGGGAGCGGTAACTCTGGGGCCAACGTCCTGACTTTC.

The chain uses TRBV14 and TRBJ2-7, with 10 nucleotides matching TRBD2. The CDR3 spans 16 residues. Germline loops: CDR1 SGHDN, CDR2 FVKESK. Trimming at V came to 1 base and at J to 3 bases, leaving 6 bases not matched to a gene. Here the CDR3 reads CASSQGLSSGGYEQYF. CDR3 bases: TGTGCCAGCAGCCAAGGACTGTCTAGCGGGGGCTACGAGCAGTACTTC.

This clonotype appeared many times. This chain links TRBV27 with TRBJ2-7, with TRBD2 matching 12 bases. J was trimmed by 6 bases and V by 6 bases; bases with no gene match: 6. Germline CDR1 MNHEY, CDR2 SMNVEV (reference sequence). This CDR3 is built from 14 residues. Here the CDR3 DNA reads TGTGCCAGCAGCGCGACTAGCGGGAGTTTCGAGCAGTACTTC. It specifies CASSATSGSFEQYF.

The chain combines TRBV7-7 with TRBJ1-2; 7 bases match TRBD1. Per germline, CDR1 SSHAT and CDR2 FNYEAQ (reference sequence). V shed 5 bases, J shed 2 bases, and the junction held 14 bases outside the gene matches. The CDR3 consists of 17 residues. CDR3 loop: CASSPYTGQQTNYGYTF. CDR3 DNA sequence: TGTGCCAGCAGCCCCTACACGGGACAGCAGACCAACTATGGCTACACCTTC.

The chain has TRBV10-2 and TRBJ2-7; D is possibly TRBD1 (6 bases). From germline, CDR1 is WSHSY and CDR2 SAAADI. V lost 9 bases, J lost 1 base, and 19 bases lay in between. The CDR3 runs 15 residues. This CDR3 reads CASSAGAPESYEQYF. The DNA for the CDR3 is TGCGCCAGTTCTGCAGGGGCCCCCGAGTCCTACGAGCAGTACTTC.

This clonotype was picked up a small number of times. V is TRBV7-2 and J is TRBJ2-3, with 8 bases fitting TRBD2. CDR1 and CDR2 (germline): SGHTA, FQGNSA. V lost 0 bases to trimming and J lost 5 bases; unmatched junction nucleotides: 13. CDR3 length equals 18 residues. DNA for the CDR3: TGTGCCAGCAGCTTAGCGGGTCGGAGCGGGGGAAATCGAGATACGCAGTATTTT. It yields the protein CASSLAGRSGGNRDTQYF.

The J gene is TRBJ2-7, the V gene TRBV20-1; 10 positions match TRBD2. The J call may not be correct, given that the DNA end is closer to TRBJ2-5. This CDR3 comprises 14 residues. Germline V CDR1 and CDR2: DFQATT, SNEGSKA (reference sequence). CDR3 DNA sequence: TGCAGTGCTGGGAGCGGGGGGGACGGTGAGACCCAGTACTTC. This sequence encodes CSAGSGGDGETQYF.

V usage is TRBV20-1 and J usage is TRBJ1-5; D uncertain. The CDR3 has 12 amino acids. Germline CDR1 is DFQATT and CDR2 is SNEGSKA (reference sequence). This CDR3 reads CGGRTDDQPQHF. DNA of the CDR3: TGCGGTGGGAGAACAGACGATCAGCCCCAGCATTTT.

The chain combines TRBV6-2 or TRBV6-3 with TRBJ2-4, with a tentative D call TRBD2 (6 bases). The end of the DNA is better explained by TRBJ2-7, so the J call may be wrong. Germline CDR1 reads MNHEY; CDR2 reads SVGEGT. This CDR3 region has 18 residues. The CDR3 DNA sequence: TGTGCCAGCAGTTACTCGAATGCAGGGAGGTCTCTCTACTACGAGCAGTACTTC. It specifies CASSYSNAGRSLYYEQYF.